The T cell receptor (beta chain) under discussion was sequenced for a study of cytomegalovirus exposure and HLA in healthy donors. PCR involved 60 Vbeta and 13 Jbeta primers. Clones were read by immunoSEQ multiplex PCR, and TCRdb kept only the in-frame ones, dropping some. Of approximately 190,000 clones in the sample, 82% are singletons; the top ten hold around 6%. Trimming took 6 bases from V and 7 from J; bases not matched to a gene: 15. Germline V gene sequence: CDR1 MNHNY, CDR2 SVGAGI (reference sequence). The CDR3 is 15 amino acids. The source is a woman between 45 and 60 years old in good health and CMV-seropositive. The sequencing sample was made of PBMCs. This chain connects TRBV6-6 to TRBJ2-7, with TRBD1 matching 7 bases. CDR3 amino acids: CASSRGQEALGEQYF. The CDR3 DNA reads TGTGCCAGCAGCCGCGGACAGGAGGCGTTAGGGGAGCAGTACTTC.